Listed here are 12 T cell receptor beta chains from one sample, sequenced in a study of cytomegalovirus exposure and HLA in healthy donors. Repertoires were generated with immunoSEQ multiplex PCR, while TCRdb's copy carries only in-frame clones and drops some. Among 80,000 to 100,000 clones, roughly 87% were seen once, and the ten largest hold approximately 5.8%. The sample taken for sequencing was PBMCs. These receptors were taken from a man aged 18 to 29 in good health and CMV-seropositive.

The chain has TRBV19 and TRBJ1-5; D not certain. CDR1 is LNHDA, CDR2 SQIVND, per germline (reference sequence). The CDR3 consists of 18 residues. Deletions cut 0 bases from V and 2 bases from J, with 17 bases between. The CDR3 spells CASSIERPEGWGNQPQHF. CDR3 DNA sequence: TGTGCCAGTAGTATAGAGCGGCCTGAGGGCTGGGGCAATCAGCCCCAGCATTTT. Complete variable domain (other parts from reference TRBV19 and TRBJ1-5): DGGITQSPKYLFRKEGQNVTLSCEQNLNHDAMYWYRQDPGQGLRLIYYSQIVNDFQKGDIAEGYSVSREKKESFPLTVTSAQKNPTAFYLCASSIERPEGWGNQPQHFGDGTRLSIL.

The chain combines TRBV4-3 with TRBJ2-7; 7 nucleotides match TRBD2. V shed 0 bases, J shed 2 bases, and the junction held 10 bases outside the gene matches. Germline V gene data show CDR1 as LGHNA and CDR2 as YSLEER. The CDR3 is made up of 17 amino acids. CDR3 loop: CASSQETGGSLAYEQYF. The CDR3 region has the DNA TGCGCCAGCAGCCAAGAGACGGGCGGGAGTCTTGCCTACGAGCAGTACTTC.

The chain couples TRBV6-7 to TRBJ2-7; 10 bases are a match to TRBD1. TRBV6-7 is recorded as an ORF, its role being uncertain. With V trimmed by 2 bases and J by 0 bases, 19 bases remained unmatched. The CDR3 runs 21 residues. The CDR3 sequence is CASSYPKKRQGANQHSYEQYF. CDR3 bases: TGTGCCAGCAGTTACCCTAAAAAAAGACAGGGGGCCAACCAACACTCCTACGAGCAGTACTTC.

The rearrangement uses TRBV19 and TRBJ1-2, with D maybe TRBD1 (5 bases). The CDR3 has 15 residues. CDR1 is LNHDA, CDR2 SQIVND, per germline (reference sequence). V lost 10 bases and J 6 bases, leaving 24 bases between the germline ends. CDR3 residues: CATETIGGSNHGYTF. The DNA of the CDR3 is TGTGCCACGGAAACAATCGGGGGGTCGAACCATGGCTACACCTTC.

This chain links TRBV5-6 with TRBJ1-2, with D possibly TRBD1 on 6 matching bases. The CDR3 sequence is 14 residues long. Germline-derived CDR1 and CDR2 are SGHDT and YYEEEE. Trimming took 4 bases from V and 2 from J, leaving 12 bases between them. The CDR3 reads CASSPPGENYGYTF. DNA for the CDR3: TGTGCCAGCAGCCCCCCAGGGGAAAACTATGGCTACACCTTC.

V gene TRBV27 combines with J gene TRBJ2-1; TRBD2 is a possible D gene (5 bases). V lost 6 bases and J 0 bases, leaving 18 bases between the germline ends. Germline V lookup: CDR1 MNHEY, CDR2 SMNVEV (reference sequence). CDR3 length equals 17 residues. The CDR3 sequence: CASSGGPGKSSYNEQFF. In DNA, the CDR3 is TGTGCCAGCAGCGGAGGACCGGGGAAGAGCTCCTACAATGAGCAGTTCTTC.

V usage is TRBV4-2 and J usage is TRBJ2-7; 8 bases agree with TRBD2. The CDR3 length is 15 residues. V trimming: 3 bases; J trimming: 2 bases; junction bases outside the gene matches: 6. Germline assignment: CDR1 LGHNA and CDR2 YNFKEQ. CDR3 bases: TGTGCCAGCAGCCAGGAGAGAGCGGGAGCCTACGAGCAGTACTTC. Protein sequence: CASSQERAGAYEQYF.

The rearrangement joins TRBV28 to TRBJ2-7; 8 bases fit TRBD1. The CDR3 covers 17 residues. V shed 7 bases and J 1 base; nucleotides not matched to a gene: 15. CDR1 and CDR2 from the germline V gene are MDHEN and SYDVKM. DNA for the CDR3: TGTGCCAGCATTCAACAGGGGGAGGTTCGTGAGTCCTACGAGCAGTACTTC. This codes for CASIQQGEVRESYEQYF.

The genes are TRBV7-2 and TRBJ2-4; tentatively, D is TRBD2 (6 bases). Per germline, CDR1 SGHTA and CDR2 FQGNSA. V was cut by 4 bases and J by 7 bases, with 20 bases left in between. The CDR3 is made up of 16 amino acids. The CDR3 DNA reads as TGTGCCAGCAGCTCCAAACTAGCCGGCGTAGGCAACATTCAGTACTTC. This codes for CASSSKLAGVGNIQYF.

The sample holds one count of this clone. The chain combines TRBV28 with TRBJ2-5; weak D call: TRBD1 (5 bases). The CDR3 runs to 13 residues. Trimming took 5 bases from V and 5 from J, leaving 12 bases between them. Germline V gene data show CDR1 as MDHEN and CDR2 as SYDVKM. CDR3 amino acids: CASSPHPGETQYF. Written as DNA, the CDR3 is TGTGCCAGCAGTCCCCACCCAGGGGAGACCCAGTACTTC.

The CDR3 nucleotides are TGTGCCAGCAGCCTGGGCCCTACAGGGACAAAAAAGTACGAGCAGTACTTC. This codes for CASSLGPTGTKKYEQYF. The chain uses TRBV5-8 and TRBJ2-7; D might be TRBD1 (6 bases). Germline V gene sequence: CDR1 SGHTS, CDR2 YDEGEE. V gave up 4 bases and J gave up 4 bases, with 24 bases separating them. The CDR3 consists of 17 residues.

The V call is TRBV5-1, the J call TRBJ2-7, with 8 bases fitting TRBD1. The trim removed 4 bases at V and 0 bases at J, leaving 6 bases unmatched. Germline CDR1 SGHRS, CDR2 YFSETQ. This CDR3 region has 15 residues. The CDR3 DNA is TGCGCCAGCAGCATAGGACAGGGCCTCTCCTACGAGCAGTACTTC. Amino acid sequence: CASSIGQGLSYEQYF. Complete variable domain (other parts from reference TRBV5-1 and TRBJ2-7): KAGVTQTPRYLIKTRGQQVTLSCSPISGHRSVSWYQQTPGQGLQFLFEYFSETQRNKGNFPGRFSGRQFSNSRSEMNVSTLELGDSALYLCASSIGQGLSYEQYFGPGTRLTVT.